This T cell receptor beta chain was identified in a study of early T cells in non-severe SARS-CoV-2 infection (dated by TCRdb to the early 2020s). General notes on the study: Because TCR sequencing relied on bulk RNA taken from unsorted whole blood, pairing of alpha and beta chains was not possible. Here is what the overall study found, with its caveats: Matching against VDJdb was skewed toward anti-spike CD8 responses, likely underestimated virus-specific expansions, and missed private and CD4 specificities.

Library preparation was by 5' RACE. The instrument given in TCRdb is NextSeq 500. In the TCR library protocol, unique molecular identifiers were attached to individual cDNA molecules to correct for PCR bias and sequencing error. Both TCR alpha and beta chains were sequenced, and tight co-correlation was observed between alpha and beta sequence abundances in each sample. The original methods were these. Decombinator V4 was used to annotate the V gene, J gene and CDR3 of the TCR sequences. TCRs were defined as expanded if a significant change between any two time points was detected under a Poisson model with p below 0.0001. TCR abundances were normalised to the total number of TCRs sequenced per sample and expressed as counts per million. VDJdb, accessed 1 November 2021, was searched for CMV, EBV and SARS-CoV-2 annotated TCRs, excluding TCRs annotated for multiple antigens. The public reads were reprocessed in TCRdb via fastp at Q25 and MiXCR, keeping in-frame beta chains. All rows with the same CDR3 protein become a single entry with the most common DNA and genes. What appears here as the V and J calls and clone size reflects TCRdb's work, not the paper's. Across this sample there are around 80,000 distinct CDR3 sequences, with approximately 12% seen only once. Clones ranked in the top ten supply roughly 3.1% of the sample.

As concerns this clonotype: It has no known antigen specificity. A read error is possible here, since a much larger clone lies one base away.

A case-control design nested within a healthcare worker cohort in London, UK, was used, with weekly nasopharyngeal swab PCR tests and blood sampling performed. Between 23 and 31 March 2020, the week of the UK lockdown, healthcare workers were enrolled and then followed up weekly for as long as 16 weeks. This clonotype originated in an adult who was a healthcare worker with PCR-confirmed SARS-CoV-2 infection or an uninfected control (not recorded which). Sequencing was done on a sample of whole blood.

The nucleotides are TGTGCCATCAGTGAATCCCTTGGCAGGGGGCAAGATACGCAGTATTTT. This gives the protein CAISESLGRGQDTQYF. This sequence uses TRBV10-3 and TRBJ2-3; the junction holds 8 bases that match TRBD1. As encoded in the germline V gene, CDR1 is ENHRY while CDR2 is SYGVKD. There are 16 amino acids in the CDR3, from cysteine to phenylalanine inclusive. The sequence is cut down to CDR3 DNA, 48 bases in frame from base 1. Germline trimming amounts to 3 bases on V and 5 bases on J, with 10 as the count of junction bases outside the gene matches.